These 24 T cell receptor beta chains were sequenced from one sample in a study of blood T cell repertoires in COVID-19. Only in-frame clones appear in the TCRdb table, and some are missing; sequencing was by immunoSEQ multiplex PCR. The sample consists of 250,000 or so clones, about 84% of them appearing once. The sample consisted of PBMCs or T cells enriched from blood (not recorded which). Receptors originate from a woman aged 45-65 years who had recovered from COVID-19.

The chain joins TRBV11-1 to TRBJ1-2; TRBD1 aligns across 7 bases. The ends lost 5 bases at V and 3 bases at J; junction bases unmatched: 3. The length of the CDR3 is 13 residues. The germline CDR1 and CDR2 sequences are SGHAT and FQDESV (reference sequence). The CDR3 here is CASSLTGDYGYTF. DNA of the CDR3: TGTGCCAGCAGCCTTACAGGGGACTATGGCTACACCTTC. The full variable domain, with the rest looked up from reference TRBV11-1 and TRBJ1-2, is EAEVAQSPRYKITEKSQAVAFWCDPISGHATLYWYRQILGQGPELLVQFQDESVVDDSQLPKDRFSAERLKGVDSTLKIQPAELGDSAMYLCASSLTGDYGYTFGSGTRLTVV.

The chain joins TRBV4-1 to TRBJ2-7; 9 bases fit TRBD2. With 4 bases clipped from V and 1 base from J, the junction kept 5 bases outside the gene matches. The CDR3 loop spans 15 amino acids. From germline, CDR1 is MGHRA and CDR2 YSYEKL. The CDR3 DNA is TGCGCCAGCAGCCGTCAAGCGGGAGGTTCCTACGAGCAGTACTTC. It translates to CASSRQAGGSYEQYF.

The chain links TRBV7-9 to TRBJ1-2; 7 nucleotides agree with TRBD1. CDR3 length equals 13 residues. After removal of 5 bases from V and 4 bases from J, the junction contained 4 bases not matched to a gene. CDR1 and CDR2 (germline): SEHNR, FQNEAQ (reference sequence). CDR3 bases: TGTGCCAGCAGCCTCGGGACAGCCTATGGCTACACCTTC. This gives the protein CASSLGTAYGYTF.

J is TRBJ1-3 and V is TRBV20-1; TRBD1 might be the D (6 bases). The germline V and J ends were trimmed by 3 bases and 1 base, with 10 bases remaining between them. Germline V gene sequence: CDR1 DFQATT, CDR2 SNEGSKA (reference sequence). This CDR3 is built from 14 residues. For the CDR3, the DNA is TGCAGTGCTAGTAACAGGGCTTCTGGAAACACCATATATTTT. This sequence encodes CSASNRASGNTIYF.

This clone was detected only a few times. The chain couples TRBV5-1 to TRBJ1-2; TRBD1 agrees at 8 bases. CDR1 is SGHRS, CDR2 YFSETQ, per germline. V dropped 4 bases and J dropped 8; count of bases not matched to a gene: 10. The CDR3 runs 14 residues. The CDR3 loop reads CASSEQGASSGYTF. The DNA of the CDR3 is TGCGCCAGCAGCGAGCAGGGGGCTAGTAGCGGCTACACCTTC.

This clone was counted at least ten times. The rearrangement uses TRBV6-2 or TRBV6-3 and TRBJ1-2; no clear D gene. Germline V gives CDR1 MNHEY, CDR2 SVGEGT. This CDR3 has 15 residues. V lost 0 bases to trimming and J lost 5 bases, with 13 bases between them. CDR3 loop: CASSYSFRGNYGYTF. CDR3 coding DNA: TGTGCCAGCAGTTACTCGTTCCGGGGTAATTATGGCTACACCTTC.

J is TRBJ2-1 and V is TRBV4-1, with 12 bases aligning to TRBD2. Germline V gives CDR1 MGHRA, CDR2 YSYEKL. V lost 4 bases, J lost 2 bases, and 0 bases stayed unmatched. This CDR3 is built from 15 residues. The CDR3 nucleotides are TGCGCCAGCAGCCGGACTAGCGGGACCTACAATGAGCAGTTCTTC. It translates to CASSRTSGTYNEQFF.

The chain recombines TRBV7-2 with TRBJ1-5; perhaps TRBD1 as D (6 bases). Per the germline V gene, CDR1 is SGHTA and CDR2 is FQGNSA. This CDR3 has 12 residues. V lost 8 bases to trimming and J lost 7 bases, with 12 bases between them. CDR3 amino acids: CASGGAGQPQHF. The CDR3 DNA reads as TGTGCCAGCGGGGGCGCAGGGCAGCCCCAGCATTTT.

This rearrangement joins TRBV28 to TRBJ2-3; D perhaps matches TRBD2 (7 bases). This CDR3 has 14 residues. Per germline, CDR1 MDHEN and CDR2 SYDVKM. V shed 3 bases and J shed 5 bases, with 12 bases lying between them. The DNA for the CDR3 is TGTGCCAGCAGTTTGGGAGGGGGAGGAGATACGCAGTATTTT. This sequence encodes CASSLGGGGDTQYF.

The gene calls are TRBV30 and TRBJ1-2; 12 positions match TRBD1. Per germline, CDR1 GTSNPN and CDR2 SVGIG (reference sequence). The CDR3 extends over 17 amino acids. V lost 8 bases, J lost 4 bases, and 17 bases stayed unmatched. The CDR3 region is CAQDAGDRGRGSYGYTF. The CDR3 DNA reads TGTGCCCAAGACGCCGGGGACAGGGGGCGAGGTAGCTATGGCTACACCTTC.

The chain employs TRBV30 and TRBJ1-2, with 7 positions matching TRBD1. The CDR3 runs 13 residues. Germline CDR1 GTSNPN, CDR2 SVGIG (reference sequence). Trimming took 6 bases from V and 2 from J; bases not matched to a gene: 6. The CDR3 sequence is CACPGQANYGYTF. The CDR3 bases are TGTGCCTGCCCAGGACAGGCCAACTATGGCTACACCTTC.

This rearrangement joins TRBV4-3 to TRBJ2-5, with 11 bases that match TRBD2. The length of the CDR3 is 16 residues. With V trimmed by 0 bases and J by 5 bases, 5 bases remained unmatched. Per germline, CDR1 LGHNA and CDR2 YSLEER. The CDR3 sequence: CASSQEGSGGAETQYF. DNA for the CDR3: TGCGCCAGCAGCCAAGAAGGTAGCGGGGGGGCTGAGACCCAGTACTTC.

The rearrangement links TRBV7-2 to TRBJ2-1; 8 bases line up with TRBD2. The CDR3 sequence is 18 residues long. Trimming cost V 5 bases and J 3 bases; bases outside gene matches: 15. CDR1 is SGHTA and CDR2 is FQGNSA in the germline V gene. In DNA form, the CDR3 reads TGTGCCAGCAGCCCAGCGAAACTAGCGGTTCAAAACTACAATGAGCAGTTCTTC. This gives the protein CASSPAKLAVQNYNEQFF.

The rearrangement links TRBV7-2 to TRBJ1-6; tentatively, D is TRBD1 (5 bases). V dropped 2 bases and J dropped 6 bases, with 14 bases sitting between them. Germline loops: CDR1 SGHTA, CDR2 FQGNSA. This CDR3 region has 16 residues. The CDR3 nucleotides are TGTGCCAGCAGCTTAAGATGGCAGGGAGGTAATTCACCCCTCCACTTT. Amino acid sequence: CASSLRWQGGNSPLHF.

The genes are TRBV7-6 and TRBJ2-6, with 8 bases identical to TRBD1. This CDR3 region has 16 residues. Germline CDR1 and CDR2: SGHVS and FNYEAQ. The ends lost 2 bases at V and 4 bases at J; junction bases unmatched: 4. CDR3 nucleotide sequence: TGTGCCAGCAGCTTACCTCAGGGGGCCGGGGCCAACGTCCTGACTTTC. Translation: CASSLPQGAGANVLTF.

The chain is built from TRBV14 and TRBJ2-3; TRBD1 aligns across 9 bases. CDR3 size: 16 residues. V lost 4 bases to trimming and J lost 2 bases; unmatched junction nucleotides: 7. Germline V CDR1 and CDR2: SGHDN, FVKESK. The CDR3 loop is CASSPRTGANTDTQYF. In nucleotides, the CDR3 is TGTGCCAGCAGCCCTCGGACAGGGGCCAACACAGATACGCAGTATTTT.

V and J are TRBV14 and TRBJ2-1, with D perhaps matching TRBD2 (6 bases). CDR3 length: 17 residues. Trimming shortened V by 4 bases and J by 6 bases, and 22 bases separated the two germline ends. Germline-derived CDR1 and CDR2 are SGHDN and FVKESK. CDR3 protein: CASSPRLGSAFPNEQFF. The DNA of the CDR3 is TGTGCCAGCAGCCCCCGACTAGGTAGTGCGTTTCCCAATGAGCAGTTCTTC.

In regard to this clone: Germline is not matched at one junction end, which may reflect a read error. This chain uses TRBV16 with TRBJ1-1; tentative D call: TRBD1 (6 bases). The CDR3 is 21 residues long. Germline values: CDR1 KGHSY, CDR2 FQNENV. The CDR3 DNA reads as TGTGCCGGCAGCCCTCTACAAGGAATTCGTTTGGGGCAGGGGAAGAACACTGAAGCTTTCTTT. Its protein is CAGSPLQGIRLGQGKNTEAFF.

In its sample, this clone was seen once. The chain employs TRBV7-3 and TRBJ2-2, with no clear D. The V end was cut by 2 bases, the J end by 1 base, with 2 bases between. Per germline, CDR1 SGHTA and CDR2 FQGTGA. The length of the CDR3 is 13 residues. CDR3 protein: CASSLRNTGELFF. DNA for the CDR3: TGTGCCAGCAGCTTACGGAACACCGGGGAGCTGTTTTTT.

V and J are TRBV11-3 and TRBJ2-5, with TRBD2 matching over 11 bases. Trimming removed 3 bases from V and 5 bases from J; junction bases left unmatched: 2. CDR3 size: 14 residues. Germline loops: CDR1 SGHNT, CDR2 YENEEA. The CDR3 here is CASSFSGGGETQYF. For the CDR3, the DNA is TGTGCCAGCAGCTTTAGCGGGGGGGGCGAGACCCAGTACTTC.

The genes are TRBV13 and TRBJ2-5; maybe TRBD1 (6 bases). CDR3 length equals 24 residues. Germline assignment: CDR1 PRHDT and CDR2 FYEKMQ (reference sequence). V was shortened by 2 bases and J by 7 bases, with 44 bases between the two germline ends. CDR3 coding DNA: TGTGCCAGCAGCTTATCCTTTGAGTGGGGTCTGAACGACGACAGGTTAGGGCCTAGTGTGACCCAGTACTTC. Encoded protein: CASSLSFEWGLNDDRLGPSVTQYF.

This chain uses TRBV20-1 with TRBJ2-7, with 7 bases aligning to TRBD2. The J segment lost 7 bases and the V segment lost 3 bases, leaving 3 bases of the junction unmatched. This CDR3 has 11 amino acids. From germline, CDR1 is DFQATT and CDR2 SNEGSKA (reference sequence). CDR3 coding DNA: TGCAGTGCTAGTGCGCGGGAGGAGCAGTACTTC. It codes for CSASAREEQYF.

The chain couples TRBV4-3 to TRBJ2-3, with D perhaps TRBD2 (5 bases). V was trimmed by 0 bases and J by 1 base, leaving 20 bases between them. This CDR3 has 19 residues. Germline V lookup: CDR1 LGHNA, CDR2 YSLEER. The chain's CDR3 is CASSQESQTLGFGTDTQYF. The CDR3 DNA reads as TGCGCCAGCAGCCAAGAATCCCAGACACTAGGATTCGGCACAGATACGCAGTATTTT.

CDR3 residues: CASSPPRGLYNEQFF. CDR3 in DNA: TGTGCCAGCTCACCTCCCAGGGGCCTTTACAATGAGCAGTTCTTC. The chain carries TRBV18 and TRBJ2-1, with D possibly being TRBD1 (6 bases). The CDR3 spans 15 residues. Germline V gives CDR1 KGHSH, CDR2 LQKENI. Trimming removed 3 bases at V and 4 bases at J, with 13 bases between.